What follows are 2 T cell receptor beta chains derived from one specimen sequenced in a study of graft-versus-host responses after intestinal transplantation listed by TCRdb under 2021. Libraries were prepared through the immunoSEQ multiplex PCR assay. Drawn from immuneACCESS, this table holds only the in-frame rearrangements with V and J called that TCRdb kept. Clones are partly lost; checked studies trace under half to an unresolved V gene and leave the rest unexplained. Counted in this sample were around 89,000 clones; around 92% of them appeared once. Around 0.38% of the sample goes to the ten largest clones. What the time point label conveys for this sample: cells obtained before transplantation from donor or recipient. The antigens these receptors bind are not known. Source: unstimulated CD8+ T cells sorted from spleen or lymph node cells, taken before transplant. The source is a human donor who was the organ donor for an intestinal transplant.

The V and J genes are TRBV18 and TRBJ2-7, with D possibly TRBD2 on 7 matching bases. The CDR3 spans 14 residues. Per germline, CDR1 KGHSH and CDR2 LQKENI. Trimming removed 3 bases at V and 5 bases at J, with 14 bases between. The CDR3 sequence: CASSPGGGGDEQYF. DNA of the CDR3: TGTGCCAGCTCACCGGGAGGGGGAGGGGACGAGCAGTACTTC.

The chain is built from TRBV4-3 and TRBJ1-1; TRBD1 aligns across 7 bases. The V segment lost 1 base and the J segment 3 bases; nucleotides outside the gene matches: 8. This CDR3 comprises 16 residues. In germline, CDR1 is LGHNA, CDR2 YSLEER. The CDR3: CASSQGPGQEYTEAFF. CDR3 sequence (DNA): TGCGCCAGCAGCCAAGGCCCAGGACAGGAGTACACTGAAGCTTTCTTT.